What follows is one TCR beta chain and its context. The data were taken from a study of shared T cell receptors in the human thymus. Trimming stripped 5 bases from V and 1 base from J, with 9 bases between. This CDR3 has 13 residues. From germline, CDR1 is MGHRA and CDR2 YSYEKL. Profiling relied on immunoSEQ multiplex PCR, and the TCRdb table lists in-frame clones only, not all of them. This table has about 660,000 clones, about 90% appearing once. This sample also belongs to another study, concerning human thymus T cells. That study reports: Infants served as donors; they were healthy and Finnish and were having corrective surgery for congenital heart defects. Thymic and blood repertoires appeared to display a bias in their usage of V and J genes. Thymic repertoires from unrelated individuals overlapped highly, related research reported.

This receptor was identified in a boy less than two years old with a congenital heart defect. Sequencing was done on a sample of thymocytes. The chain has TRBV4-1 and TRBJ2-7, with D perhaps matching TRBD2 (5 bases). Written as DNA, the CDR3 is TGCGCCAGCAGCTACGGACTTTCCTACGAGCAGTACTTC. Protein sequence: CASSYGLSYEQYF.